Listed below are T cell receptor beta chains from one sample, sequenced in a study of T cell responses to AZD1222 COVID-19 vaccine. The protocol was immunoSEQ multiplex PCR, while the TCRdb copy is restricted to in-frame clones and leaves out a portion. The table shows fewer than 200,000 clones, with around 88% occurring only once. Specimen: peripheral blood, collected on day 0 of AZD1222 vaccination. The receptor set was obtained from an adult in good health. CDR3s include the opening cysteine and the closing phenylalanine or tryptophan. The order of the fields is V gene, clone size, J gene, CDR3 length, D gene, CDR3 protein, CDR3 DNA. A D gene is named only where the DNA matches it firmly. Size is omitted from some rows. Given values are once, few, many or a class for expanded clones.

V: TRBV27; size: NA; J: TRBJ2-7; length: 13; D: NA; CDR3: CASSPLGGGEQYF; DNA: TGTGCCAGCAGTCCCCTCGGGGGAGGCGAGCAGTACTTC
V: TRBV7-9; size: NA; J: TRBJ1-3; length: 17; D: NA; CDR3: CASLPELGTSSGNTIYF; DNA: TGTGCCAGCCTTCCCGAGCTGGGAACAAGCTCTGGAAACACCATATATTTT
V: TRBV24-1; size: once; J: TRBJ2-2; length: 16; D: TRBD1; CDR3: CATSDRTGGSTGELFF; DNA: TGTGCCACCAGTGACCGGACAGGGGGCAGCACCGGGGAGCTGTTTTTT
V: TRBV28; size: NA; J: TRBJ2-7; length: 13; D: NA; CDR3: CASSFGSSAEQYF; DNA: TGTGCCAGCAGTTTCGGCTCGTCCGCCGAGCAGTACTTC
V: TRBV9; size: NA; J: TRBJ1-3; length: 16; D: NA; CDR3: CASSAAGTEPLNTIYF; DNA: TGTGCCAGCAGCGCTGCGGGGACGGAGCCTTTAAACACCATATATTTT
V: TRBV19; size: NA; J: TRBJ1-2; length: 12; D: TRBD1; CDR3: CASSLDRAPSTF; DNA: TGTGCCAGTAGTCTCGACAGGGCTCCGAGCACCTTC
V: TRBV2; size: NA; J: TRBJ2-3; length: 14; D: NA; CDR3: CASSVRTGTDTQYF; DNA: TGTGCCAGCAGTGTACGAACAGGCACAGATACGCAGTATTTT
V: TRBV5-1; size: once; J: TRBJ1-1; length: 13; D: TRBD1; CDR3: CASSLTGETEAFF; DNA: TGCGCCAGCAGTTTGACAGGGGAGACTGAAGCTTTCTTT
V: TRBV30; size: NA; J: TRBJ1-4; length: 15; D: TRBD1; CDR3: CAWSSGTVINEKLFF; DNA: TGTGCCTGGAGTTCAGGGACAGTGATTAATGAAAAACTGTTTTTT
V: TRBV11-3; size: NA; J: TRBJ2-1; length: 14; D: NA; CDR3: CASSPGGPAVEQFF; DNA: TGTGCCAGCAGCCCAGGGGGGCCGGCCGTCGAGCAGTTCTTC
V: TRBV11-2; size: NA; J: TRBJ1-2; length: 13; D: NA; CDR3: CASSLGAVDGYTF; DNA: TGTGCCAGCAGCTTAGGGGCAGTAGATGGCTACACCTTC
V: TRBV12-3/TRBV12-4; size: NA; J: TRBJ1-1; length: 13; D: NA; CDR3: CASSLRRNTEAFF; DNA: TGTGCCAGCAGTTTGCGGAGGAACACTGAAGCTTTCTTT
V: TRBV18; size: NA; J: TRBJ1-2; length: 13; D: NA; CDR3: CASSPNRNNGYTF; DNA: TGTGCCAGCTCACCAAACAGAAATAATGGCTACACCTTC
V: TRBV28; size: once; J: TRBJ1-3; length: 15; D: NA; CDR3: CASSLSGATGNTIYF; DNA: TGTGCCAGCAGCCTCAGCGGGGCCACTGGAAACACCATATATTTT
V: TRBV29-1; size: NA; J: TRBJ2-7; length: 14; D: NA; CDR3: CSVLQLQSSYEQYF; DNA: TGCAGCGTTTTACAGTTACAGAGCTCCTACGAGCAGTACTTC
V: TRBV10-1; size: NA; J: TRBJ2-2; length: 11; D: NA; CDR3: CASSDTGELFF; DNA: TGCGCCAGCAGTGACACCGGGGAGCTGTTTTTT
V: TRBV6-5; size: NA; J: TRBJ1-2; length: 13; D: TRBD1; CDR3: CASRKTGGDGYTF; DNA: TGTGCCAGCAGGAAGACAGGGGGAGATGGCTACACCTTC